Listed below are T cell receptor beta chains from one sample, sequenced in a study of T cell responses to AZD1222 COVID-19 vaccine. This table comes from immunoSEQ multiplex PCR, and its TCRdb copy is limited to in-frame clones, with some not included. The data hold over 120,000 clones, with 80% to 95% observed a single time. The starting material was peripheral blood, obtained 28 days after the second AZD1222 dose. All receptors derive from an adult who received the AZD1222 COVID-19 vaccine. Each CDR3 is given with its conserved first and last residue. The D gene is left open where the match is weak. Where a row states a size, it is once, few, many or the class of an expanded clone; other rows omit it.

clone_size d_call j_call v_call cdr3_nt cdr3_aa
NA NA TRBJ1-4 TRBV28 TGTGCCAGCAGTCCCGAGTATCCGATGGCTAATGAAAAACTGTTTTTT CASSPEYPMANEKLFF
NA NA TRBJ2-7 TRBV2 TGTGCCAGCAGTGAATCGTCTCCCCAGGGCGAGCAGTACTTC CASSESSPQGEQYF
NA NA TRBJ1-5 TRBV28 TGTGCCAGCAGCCCGACAGGCGCTTATCAGCCCCAGCATTTT CASSPTGAYQPQHF
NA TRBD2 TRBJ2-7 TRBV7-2 TGTGCCAGCAGCCGGGGACTAGCGTCCGACGAGCAGTACTTC CASSRGLASDEQYF
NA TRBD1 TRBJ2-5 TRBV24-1 TGTGCCACCAGTGATTCCGGGACAGGGATCCGGGAGACCCAGTACTTC CATSDSGTGIRETQYF
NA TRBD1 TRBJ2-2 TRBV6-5 TGTGCCAGCAGTTCCCGACAGGGCCCCCTCACCGGGGAGCTGTTTTTT CASSSRQGPLTGELFF
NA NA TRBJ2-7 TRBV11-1 TGTGCCAGCAGCCCTGGAGGAAACGAGCAGTACTTC CASSPGGNEQYF
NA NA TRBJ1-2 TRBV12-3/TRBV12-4 TGTGCCAGCATCGACTCAGCTAACTATGGCTACACCTTC CASIDSANYGYTF
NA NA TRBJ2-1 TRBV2 TGTGCCAGCAGTGATTCCAATGAGCAGTTCTTC CASSDSNEQFF
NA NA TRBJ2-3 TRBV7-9 TGTGCCAGCAGCTTAGGACCCAGCACAGATACGCAGTATTTT CASSLGPSTDTQYF
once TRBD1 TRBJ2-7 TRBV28 TGTGCCAGCATAGAAACAGGGGAGTTCAACGAGCAGTACTTC CASIETGEFNEQYF
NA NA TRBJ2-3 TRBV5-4 TGTGCCAGCACTGGTGGGACAGATACGCAGTATTTT CASTGGTDTQYF
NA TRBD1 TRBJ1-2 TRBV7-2 TGTGCCAGCAGCGAACAGGGGACCAACTATGGCTACACCTTC CASSEQGTNYGYTF
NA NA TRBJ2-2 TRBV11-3 TGTGCCAGCAGCTTGATTGTGACAGCGAACACCGGGGAGCTGTTTTTT CASSLIVTANTGELFF
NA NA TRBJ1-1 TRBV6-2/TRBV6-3 TGTGCCAGCAGCCCCCCGAAGGGGATGAACACTGAAGCTTTCTTT CASSPPKGMNTEAFF
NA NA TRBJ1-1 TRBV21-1 TGTGCCAGCAGCATTTTAGATCCGAACACTGAAGCTTTCTTT CASSILDPNTEAFF
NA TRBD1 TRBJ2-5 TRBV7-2 TGTGCCAGCAGCCAGGACAGGCCTAGGGAGACCCAGTACTTC CASSQDRPRETQYF
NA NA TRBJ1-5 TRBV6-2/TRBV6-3 TGTGCCAGCAGTCTCCCTTCCGGGACACCCGACTATAGCAATCAGCCCCAGCATTTT CASSLPSGTPDYSNQPQHF
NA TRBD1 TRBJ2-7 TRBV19 TGTGCCAGTAGTGCTAAGCCGGGACAGGGAACCTACGAGCAGTACTTC CASSAKPGQGTYEQYF
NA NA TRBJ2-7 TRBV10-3 TGTGCCATCAGTGAGCCGATGCTGACGGACGAGCAGTACTTC CAISEPMLTDEQYF
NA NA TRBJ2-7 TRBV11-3 TGTGCCAGCAGCTTGGCTCCGGGAAGCTCCTACGAGCAGTACTTC CASSLAPGSSYEQYF
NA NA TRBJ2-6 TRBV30 TGTGCCTGGAGTGTAGGTCGTGGGGCCAACGTCCTGACTTTC CAWSVGRGANVLTF
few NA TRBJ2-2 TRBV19 TGTGCCAGTAGTATCGGGAGAACCGGGGAGCTGTTTTTT CASSIGRTGELFF
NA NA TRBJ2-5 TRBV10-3 TGTGCCATCAGTGTGGGGAGGCTGGGGGAGACCCAGTACTTC CAISVGRLGETQYF
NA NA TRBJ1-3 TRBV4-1 TGCGCCAGCAGCCAAGGCGGGTACGGAAACACCATATATTTT CASSQGGYGNTIYF
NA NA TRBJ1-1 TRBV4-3 TGCGCCAGCAGCCAAGATAAGAGGAACGCTTTCTTT CASSQDKRNAFF
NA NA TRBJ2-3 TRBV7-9 TGTGCCAGCAGCTTAAATAGCGCGAGCACAGATACGCAGTATTTT CASSLNSASTDTQYF
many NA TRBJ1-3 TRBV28 TGTGCCAGCAGTGCCCCGCCAGGACACTCTGGAAACACCATATATTTT CASSAPPGHSGNTIYF
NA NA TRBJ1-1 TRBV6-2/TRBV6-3 TGTGCCAGCAGTTACTCGAACCTGAACACTGAAGCTTTCTTT CASSYSNLNTEAFF
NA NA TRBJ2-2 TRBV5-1 TGCGCCAGCAGCTTGGAAAAGCCTAACACCGGGGAGCTGTTTTTT CASSLEKPNTGELFF
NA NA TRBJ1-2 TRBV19 TGTGCCAGTAACAATTGGGGGGTTCCCTATGGCTACACCTTC CASNNWGVPYGYTF
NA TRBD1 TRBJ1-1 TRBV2 TGTGCCAGCAGTGAACCGGGACAGGGGCGATACACTGAAGCTTTCTTT CASSEPGQGRYTEAFF
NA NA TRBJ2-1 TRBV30 TGTGCCTGGAGTCCCTCTTACAATGAGCAGTTCTTC CAWSPSYNEQFF
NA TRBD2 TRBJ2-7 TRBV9 TGTGCCAGCAGCGTAGGCTCTAGCGGCCCCTACGAGCAGTACTTC CASSVGSSGPYEQYF
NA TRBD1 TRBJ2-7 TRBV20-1 TGCAGTGCTAGTGGGGGACAGGGGCGCCTGTACTTC CSASGGQGRLYF
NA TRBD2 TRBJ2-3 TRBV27 TGTGCCAGCAGTGCCCGACTAGCGGGAGGGGAGGATACGCAGTATTTT CASSARLAGGEDTQYF
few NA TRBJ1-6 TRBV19 TGTGCCAGTAGTATAGTGGAACTACCGAGTTCACCCCTCCACTTT CASSIVELPSSPLHF
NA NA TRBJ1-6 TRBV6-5 TGTGCCAGCAGTATCGGACAGTATAATTCACCCCTCCACTTT CASSIGQYNSPLHF
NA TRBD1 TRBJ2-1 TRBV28 TGTGCCAGCAGTCTACCGGGACAGTACAATGAGCAGTTCTTC CASSLPGQYNEQFF
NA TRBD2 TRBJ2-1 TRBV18 TGTGCCAGCTCACCGACTAGCGGGAGCTTATACGAGCAGTTCTTC CASSPTSGSLYEQFF
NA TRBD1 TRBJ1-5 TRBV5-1 TGCGCCAGCAGCCTGGGACAGGGCCGGGATCAGCCCCAGCATTTT CASSLGQGRDQPQHF
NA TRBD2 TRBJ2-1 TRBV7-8 TGTGCCAGCAGCCCCCCCGGGACTAGGACCAATGAGCAGTTCTTC CASSPPGTRTNEQFF